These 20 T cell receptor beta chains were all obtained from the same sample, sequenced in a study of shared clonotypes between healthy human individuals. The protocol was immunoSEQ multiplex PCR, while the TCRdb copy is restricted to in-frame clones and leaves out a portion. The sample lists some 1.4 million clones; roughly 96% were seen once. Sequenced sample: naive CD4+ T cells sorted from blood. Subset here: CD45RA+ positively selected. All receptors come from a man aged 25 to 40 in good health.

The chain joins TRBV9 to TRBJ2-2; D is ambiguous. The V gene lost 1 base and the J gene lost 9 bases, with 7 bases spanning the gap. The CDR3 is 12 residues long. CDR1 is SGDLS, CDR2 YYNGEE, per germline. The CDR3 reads CASSVPPRELFF. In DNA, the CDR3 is TGTGCCAGCAGCGTACCCCCCCGGGAGCTGTTTTTT. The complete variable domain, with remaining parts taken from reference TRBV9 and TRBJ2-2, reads DSGVTQTPKHLITATGQRVTLRCSPRSGDLSVYWYQQSLDQGLQFLIQYYNGEERAKGNILERFSAQQFPDLHSELNLSSLELGDSALYFCASSVPPRELFFGEGSRLTVL.

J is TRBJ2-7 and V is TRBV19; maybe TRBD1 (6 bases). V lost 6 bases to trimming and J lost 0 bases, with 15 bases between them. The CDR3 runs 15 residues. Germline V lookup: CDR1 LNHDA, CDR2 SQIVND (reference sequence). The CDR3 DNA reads TGTGCCAGTAGGTCAATCAGGGGCGACTCCTACGAGCAGTACTTC. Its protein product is CASRSIRGDSYEQYF.

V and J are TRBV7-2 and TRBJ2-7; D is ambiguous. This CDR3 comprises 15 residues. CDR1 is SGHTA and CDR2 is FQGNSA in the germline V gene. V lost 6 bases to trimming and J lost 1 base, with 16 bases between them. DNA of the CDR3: TGTGCCAGCAGTCAGATGGCGGACCTTTCCTACGAGCAGTACTTC. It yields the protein CASSQMADLSYEQYF.

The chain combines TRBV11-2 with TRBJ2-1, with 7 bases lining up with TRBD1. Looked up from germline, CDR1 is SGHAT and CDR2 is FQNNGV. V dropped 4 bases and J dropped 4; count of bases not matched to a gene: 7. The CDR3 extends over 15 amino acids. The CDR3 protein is CASSYSTGKYNEQFF. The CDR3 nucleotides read TGTGCCAGCAGCTACTCGACAGGGAAATACAATGAGCAGTTCTTC.

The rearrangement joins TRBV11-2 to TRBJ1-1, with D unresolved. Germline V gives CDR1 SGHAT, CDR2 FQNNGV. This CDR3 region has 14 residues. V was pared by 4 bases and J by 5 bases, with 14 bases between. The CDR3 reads CASSSGGRQTEAFF. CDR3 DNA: TGTGCCAGCAGCTCAGGTGGCAGACAAACTGAAGCTTTCTTT.

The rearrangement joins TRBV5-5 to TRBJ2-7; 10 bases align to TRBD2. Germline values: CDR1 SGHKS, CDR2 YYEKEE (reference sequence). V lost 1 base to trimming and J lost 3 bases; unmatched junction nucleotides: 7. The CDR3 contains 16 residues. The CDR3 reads CASSLWGSGRIYEQYF. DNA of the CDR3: TGTGCCAGCAGCTTGTGGGGTAGCGGGAGGATCTACGAGCAGTACTTC. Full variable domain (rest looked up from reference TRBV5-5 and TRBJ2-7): DAGVTQSPTHLIKTRGQQVTLRCSPISGHKSVSWYQQVLGQGPQFIFQYYEKEERGRGNFPDRFSARQFPNYSSELNVNALLLGDSALYLCASSLWGSGRIYEQYFGPGTRLTVT.

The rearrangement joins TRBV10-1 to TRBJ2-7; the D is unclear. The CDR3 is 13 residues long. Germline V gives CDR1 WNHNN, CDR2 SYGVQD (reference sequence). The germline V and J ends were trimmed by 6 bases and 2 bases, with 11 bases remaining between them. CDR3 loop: CASSPGEAYEQYF. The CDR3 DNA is TGCGCCAGCAGCCCCGGAGAGGCCTACGAGCAGTACTTC.

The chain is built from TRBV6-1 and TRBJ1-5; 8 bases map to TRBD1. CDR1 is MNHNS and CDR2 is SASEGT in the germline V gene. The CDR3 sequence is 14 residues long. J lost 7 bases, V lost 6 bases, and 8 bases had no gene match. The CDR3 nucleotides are TGTGCCAGCAGGGCAGGGGGCTTCGGGCAGCCCCAGCATTTT. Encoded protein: CASRAGGFGQPQHF.

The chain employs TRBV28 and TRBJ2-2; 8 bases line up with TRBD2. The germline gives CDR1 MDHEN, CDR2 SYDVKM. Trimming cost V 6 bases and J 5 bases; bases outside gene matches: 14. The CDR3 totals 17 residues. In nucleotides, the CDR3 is TGTGCCAGCAGGAAAAAGGGCCTAGCGGGTGAGACCGGGGAGCTGTTTTTT. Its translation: CASRKKGLAGETGELFF.

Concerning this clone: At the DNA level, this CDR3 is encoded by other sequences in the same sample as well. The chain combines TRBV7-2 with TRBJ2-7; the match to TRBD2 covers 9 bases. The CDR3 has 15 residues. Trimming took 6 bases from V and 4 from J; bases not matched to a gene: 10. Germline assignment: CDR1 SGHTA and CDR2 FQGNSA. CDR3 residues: CASRPTGTSSYEQYF. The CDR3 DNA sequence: TGTGCCAGCAGGCCTACCGGGACTAGCTCGTACGAGCAGTACTTC.

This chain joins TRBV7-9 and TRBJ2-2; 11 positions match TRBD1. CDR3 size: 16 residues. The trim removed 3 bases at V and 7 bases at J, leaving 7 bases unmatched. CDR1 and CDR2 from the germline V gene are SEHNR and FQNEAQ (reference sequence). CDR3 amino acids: CASSFADRGLNGELFF. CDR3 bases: TGTGCCAGCAGCTTTGCGGACAGGGGGCTTAACGGGGAGCTGTTTTTT.

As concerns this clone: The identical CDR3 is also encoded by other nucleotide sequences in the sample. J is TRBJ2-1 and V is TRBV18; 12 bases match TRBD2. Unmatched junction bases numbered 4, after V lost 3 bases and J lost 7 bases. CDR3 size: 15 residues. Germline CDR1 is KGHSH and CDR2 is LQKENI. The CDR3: CASSPLAGGGNEQFF. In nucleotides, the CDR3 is TGTGCCAGCTCACCTCTAGCGGGAGGGGGTAATGAGCAGTTCTTC.

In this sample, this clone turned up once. CDR3 region: CASSPLFARGTDTQYF. The DNA of the CDR3 is TGTGCCAGCTCACCACTTTTTGCGCGTGGCACAGATACGCAGTATTTT. The chain joins TRBV18 to TRBJ2-3, with unresolved D. Germline assignment: CDR1 KGHSH and CDR2 LQKENI. Trimming shortened V by 1 base and J by 1 base, and 12 bases separated the two germline ends. The CDR3 covers 16 residues.

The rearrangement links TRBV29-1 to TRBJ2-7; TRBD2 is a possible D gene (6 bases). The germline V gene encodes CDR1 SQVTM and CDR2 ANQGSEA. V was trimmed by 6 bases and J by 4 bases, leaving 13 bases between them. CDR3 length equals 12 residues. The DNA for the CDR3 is TGCAGCGTCAAACTTGGGACTTACGAGCAGTACTTC. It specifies CSVKLGTYEQYF.

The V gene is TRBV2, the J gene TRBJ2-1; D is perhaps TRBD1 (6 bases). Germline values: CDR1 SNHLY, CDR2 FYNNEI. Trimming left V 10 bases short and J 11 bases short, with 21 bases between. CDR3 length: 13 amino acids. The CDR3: CANWDMAQVKQFF. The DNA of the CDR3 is TGTGCCAACTGGGACATGGCACAGGTGAAGCAGTTCTTC.

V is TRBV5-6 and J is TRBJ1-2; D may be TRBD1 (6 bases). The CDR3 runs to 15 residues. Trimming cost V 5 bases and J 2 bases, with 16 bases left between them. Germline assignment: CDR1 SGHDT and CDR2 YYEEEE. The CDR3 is CASSFPGHLNYGYTF. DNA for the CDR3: TGTGCCAGCAGTTTCCCGGGACACCTAAACTATGGCTACACCTTC.

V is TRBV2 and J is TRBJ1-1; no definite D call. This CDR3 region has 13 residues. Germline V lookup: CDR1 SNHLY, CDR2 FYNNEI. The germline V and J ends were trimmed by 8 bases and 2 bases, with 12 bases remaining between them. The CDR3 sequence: CASDFGINTEAFF. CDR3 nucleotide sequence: TGTGCCAGCGATTTTGGGATTAACACTGAAGCTTTCTTT.

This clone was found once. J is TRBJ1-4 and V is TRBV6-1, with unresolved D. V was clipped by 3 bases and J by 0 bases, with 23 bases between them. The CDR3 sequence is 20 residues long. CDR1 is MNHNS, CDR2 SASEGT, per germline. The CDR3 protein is CASSDRKGTGSLTTNEKLFF. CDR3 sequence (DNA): TGTGCCAGCAGTGATCGAAAGGGTACGGGGAGCCTAACAACTAATGAAAAACTGTTTTTT.

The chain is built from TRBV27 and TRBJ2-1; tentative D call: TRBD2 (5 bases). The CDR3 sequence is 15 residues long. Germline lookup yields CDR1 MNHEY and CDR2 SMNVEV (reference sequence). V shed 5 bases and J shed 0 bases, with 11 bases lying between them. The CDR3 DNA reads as TGTGCCAGCAGTCCGAGGGCCATCTCCTACAATGAGCAGTTCTTC. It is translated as CASSPRAISYNEQFF.

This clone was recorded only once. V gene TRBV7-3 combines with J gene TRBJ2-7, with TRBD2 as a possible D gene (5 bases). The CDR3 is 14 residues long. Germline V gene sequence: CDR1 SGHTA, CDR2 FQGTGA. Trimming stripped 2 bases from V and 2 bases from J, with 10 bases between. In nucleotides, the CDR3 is TGTGCCAGCAGCTTATTACTAGGGCCCTACGAGCAGTACTTC. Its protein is CASSLLLGPYEQYF.